These T cell receptor beta chains were read from a single sample in a study of B cell selection in AIRE deficiency. Sequencing used immunoSEQ multiplex PCR; TCRdb keeps in-frame clones, though not all of them. The sample comprises under 30,000 clones, less than 97% of which are singletons, and over 0.2% rests with the top ten. Source material: CD4+CD127+ conventional T cells sorted from PBMCs. Receptor source: a human donor in good health. CDR3s include the opening cysteine and the closing phenylalanine or tryptophan. The D gene is left open where the match is weak. The size entry is marked missing in some rows and otherwise reads once, few, many or a size class.

j_call d_call v_call clone_size cdr3_aa cdr3_nt
TRBJ1-5 - TRBV6-1 once CASRPGTDFRPQHF TGTGCCAGCAGGCCCGGGACCGACTTTCGGCCCCAGCATTTT
TRBJ2-7 - TRBV6-5 - CASSYSRTAYEQYF TGTGCCAGCAGTTACTCGAGAACAGCCTACGAGCAGTACTTC
TRBJ2-7 TRBD1 TRBV28 - CASSLGTGVAYEQYF TGTGCCAGCAGTTTGGGGACAGGGGTTGCCTACGAGCAGTACTTC
TRBJ2-1 - TRBV28 - CASKTTGGHSSYNEQFF TGTGCCAGCAAGACTACTGGCGGGCATAGCTCCTACAATGAGCAGTTCTTC
TRBJ2-2 TRBD1 TRBV6-6 - CASSKRGQGTPGELFF TGTGCCAGCAGTAAACGGGGACAGGGTACGCCCGGGGAGCTGTTTTTT
TRBJ1-1 - TRBV28 - CASSAQLGSEAFF TGTGCCAGCAGTGCTCAACTGGGGTCTGAAGCTTTCTTT
TRBJ2-3 - TRBV7-2 - CASSFSTTSTDTQYF TGTGCCAGCAGCTTTAGCACGACTAGCACAGATACGCAGTATTTT
TRBJ1-5 TRBD1 TRBV18 - CASSPGVDRDEQPQHF TGTGCCAGCTCACCAGGCGTCGACAGGGATGAACAGCCCCAGCATTTT
TRBJ2-5 - TRBV5-1 - CASSLVPQQETQYF TGCGCCAGCAGCTTGGTCCCACAGCAAGAGACCCAGTACTTC
TRBJ2-5 TRBD2 TRBV28 once CASSRSGQETQYF TGTGCCAGCAGTCGTAGCGGGCAAGAGACCCAGTACTTC
TRBJ2-7 TRBD2 TRBV7-2 - CASSLWAGGPPEQYF TGTGCCAGCAGCTTATGGGCGGGAGGGCCGCCCGAGCAGTACTTC
TRBJ1-6 - TRBV7-3 once CASSPSGANSPLHF TGTGCCAGCAGCCCCTCCGGGGCCAATTCACCCCTCCACTTT
TRBJ1-5 TRBD1 TRBV19 - CASSIGSGTGDQPQHF TGTGCCAGTAGTATAGGCTCTGGGACAGGGGATCAGCCCCAGCATTTT
TRBJ2-1 TRBD1 TRBV15 - CATSRGDRDLQFF TGTGCCACCAGCAGAGGAGACAGGGATCTGCAGTTCTTC
TRBJ2-6 - TRBV7-8 few CASSAADSSGANVLTF TGTGCCAGCAGCGCCGCCGACAGCTCTGGGGCCAACGTCCTGACTTTC
TRBJ1-1 - TRBV5-1 - CASSLEGATEAFF TGCGCCAGCAGCTTGGAAGGGGCGACTGAAGCTTTCTTT
TRBJ2-2 - TRBV9 - CASSVGPSGRAPGELFF TGTGCCAGCAGCGTAGGACCTTCTGGCAGGGCCCCCGGGGAGCTGTTTTTT
TRBJ1-5 - TRBV4-1 - CASSQDRAGYDQPQHF TGCGCCAGCAGCCAAGATAGGGCAGGATACGATCAGCCCCAGCATTTT
TRBJ1-1 - TRBV2 - CASSRENTEAFF TGTGCCAGCAGCAGGGAAAACACTGAAGCTTTCTTT
TRBJ2-2 TRBD2 TRBV5-8 - CASSPAGVGTGELFF TGTGCCAGCAGCCCCGCGGGAGTCGGCACCGGGGAGCTGTTTTTT
TRBJ2-1 - TRBV29-1 - CSVLDGALADYNEQFF TGCAGCGTTCTGGACGGGGCACTAGCCGACTACAATGAGCAGTTCTTC
TRBJ2-2 - TRBV18 - CASSPRASRGSVTGELFF TGTGCCAGCTCACCACGGGCCTCGAGGGGGTCGGTCACCGGGGAGCTGTTTTTT
TRBJ2-7 - TRBV11-2 - CASSLARIDPYEQYF TGTGCCAGCAGCTTAGCACGAATTGACCCCTACGAGCAGTACTTC
TRBJ2-2 TRBD2 TRBV4-1 - CASSPTSGRSNTGELFF TGCGCCAGCAGCCCGACTAGCGGGAGGTCAAACACCGGGGAGCTGTTTTTT
TRBJ2-7 TRBD2 TRBV7-2 - CASSLTSGGREQYF TGTGCCAGCAGCTTGACTAGCGGGGGTCGGGAGCAGTACTTC
TRBJ2-1 - TRBV5-1 - CASSFTPSGASYNEQFF TGCGCCAGCAGCTTCACCCCATCGGGAGCCTCCTACAATGAGCAGTTCTTC
TRBJ2-7 - TRBV28 - CASSFASWYEQYF TGTGCCAGCAGTTTCGCTAGCTGGTACGAGCAGTACTTC
TRBJ1-5 TRBD1 TRBV15 - CATSREGGSQPQHF TGTGCCACCAGCAGAGAAGGGGGCAGTCAGCCCCAGCATTTT
TRBJ1-2 TRBD1 TRBV6-1 - CASSEALQGQGRGYTF TGTGCCAGCAGTGAAGCCCTACAGGGACAGGGAAGGGGCTACACCTTC
TRBJ1-5 TRBD1 TRBV7-9 - CASSPEDRDQPQHF TGTGCCAGCAGCCCAGAGGACAGGGATCAGCCCCAGCATTTT
TRBJ2-3 TRBD1 TRBV7-2 - CASRYPGQGEEDTQYF TGTGCCAGCAGGTACCCGGGACAGGGGGAAGAGGATACGCAGTATTTT
TRBJ2-7 - TRBV5-1 - CASSLAGGIAGEQYF TGCGCCAGCAGCTTGGCCGGCGGGATAGCCGGGGAGCAGTACTTC
TRBJ1-6 - TRBV30 - CAWSVGGRETLHF TGTGCCTGGAGTGTGGGGGGACGAGAGACCCTCCACTTT
TRBJ2-3 TRBD2 TRBV9 - CASSVGVGGGTDTQYF TGTGCCAGCAGCGTAGGAGTGGGAGGGGGCACAGATACGCAGTATTTT
TRBJ2-1 - TRBV2 - CASSEQDPNYNEQFF TGTGCCAGCAGTGAACAGGACCCTAACTACAATGAGCAGTTCTTC
TRBJ2-7 TRBD1 TRBV2 - CASSGDSGYEQYF TGTGCCAGCAGTGGGGACAGCGGCTACGAGCAGTACTTC
TRBJ2-1 - TRBV7-2 - CASSSRRRVGDEQFF TGTGCCAGCAGCTCCCGCCGGCGAGTCGGCGATGAGCAGTTCTTC
TRBJ2-6 - TRBV5-6 - CASSLEPAFSGANVLTF TGTGCCAGCAGCTTGGAGCCAGCGTTCTCTGGGGCCAACGTCCTGACTTTC
TRBJ2-1 TRBD2 TRBV7-2 - CASSSVGAGGPYEQFF TGTGCCAGCAGCTCCGTCGGGGCGGGAGGGCCCTATGAGCAGTTCTTC
TRBJ2-3 - TRBV19 once CASSSGVTDTQYF TGTGCCAGTAGTTCGGGTGTAACAGATACGCAGTATTTT
TRBJ1-2 - TRBV5-6 - CASSQGSRGLYGYTF TGTGCCAGCAGCCAAGGATCCCGGGGCCTATATGGCTACACCTTC
TRBJ2-7 TRBD2 TRBV14 - CASSPTDQTSGSYEQYF TGTGCCAGCAGCCCAACCGACCAGACTAGCGGGAGCTACGAGCAGTACTTC
TRBJ2-1 - TRBV9 once CASSVGEGLREQFF TGTGCCAGCAGCGTAGGTGAGGGTTTAAGGGAGCAGTTCTTC
TRBJ2-1 - TRBV28 - CASSLIGGEQFF TGTGCCAGCAGTTTAATAGGCGGGGAGCAGTTCTTC
TRBJ2-7 TRBD2 TRBV11-3 - CASSPQGGVAGVEQYF TGTGCCAGCAGCCCCCAGGGGGGAGTAGCGGGAGTCGAGCAGTACTTC
TRBJ1-2 - TRBV5-4 - CASSAGYGYTF TGTGCCAGCAGCGCCGGGTATGGCTACACCTTC
TRBJ2-1 TRBD2 TRBV6-6 - CASSYLAGAYNEQFF TGTGCCAGCAGTTATTTAGCGGGGGCCTACAATGAGCAGTTCTTC
TRBJ2-3 TRBD2 TRBV5-4 - CASSLPLGEGADTQYF TGTGCCAGCAGCTTGCCCCTTGGGGAGGGAGCAGATACGCAGTATTTT
TRBJ1-3 - TRBV21-1 - CASSIPGLEADTIYF TGTGCCAGCAGCATTCCGGGCCTGGAAGCGGACACCATATATTTT
TRBJ1-1 - TRBV7-8 - CASSPDSLPALTEAFF TGTGCCAGCAGCCCCGACAGTCTACCCGCACTCACTGAAGCTTTCTTT
TRBJ2-5 - TRBV18 - CASSPSRTAQETQYF TGTGCCAGCTCACCAAGTCGCACAGCACAAGAGACCCAGTACTTC
TRBJ1-2 TRBD1 TRBV10-2 - CASSHGQGGLEGYGYTF TGCGCCAGCAGTCACGGACAGGGAGGGCTCGAGGGGTATGGCTACACCTTC
TRBJ2-7 TRBD2 TRBV6-5 - CASSHGTNEQYF TGTGCCAGCAGTCACGGGACTAACGAGCAGTACTTC